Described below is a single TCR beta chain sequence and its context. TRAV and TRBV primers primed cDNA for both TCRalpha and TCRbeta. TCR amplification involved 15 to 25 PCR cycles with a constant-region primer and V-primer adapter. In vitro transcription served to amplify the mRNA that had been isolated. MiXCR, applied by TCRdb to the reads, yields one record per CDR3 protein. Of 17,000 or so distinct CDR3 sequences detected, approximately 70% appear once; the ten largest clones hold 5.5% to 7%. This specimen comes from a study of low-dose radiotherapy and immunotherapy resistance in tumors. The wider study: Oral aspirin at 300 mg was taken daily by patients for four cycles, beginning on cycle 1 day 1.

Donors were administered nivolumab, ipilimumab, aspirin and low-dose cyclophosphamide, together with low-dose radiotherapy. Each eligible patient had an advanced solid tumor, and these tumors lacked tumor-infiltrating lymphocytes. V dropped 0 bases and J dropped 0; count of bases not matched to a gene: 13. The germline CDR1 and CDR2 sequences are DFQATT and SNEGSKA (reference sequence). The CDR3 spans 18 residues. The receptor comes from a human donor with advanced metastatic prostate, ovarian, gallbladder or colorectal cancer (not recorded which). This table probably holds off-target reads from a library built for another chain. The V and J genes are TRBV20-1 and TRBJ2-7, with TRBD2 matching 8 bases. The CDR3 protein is CSARDAAAWSGSSYEQYF. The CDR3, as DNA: TGCAGTGCTAGAGATGCGGCCGCATGGAGCGGGAGCTCCTACGAGCAGTACTTC.